This T cell receptor (beta chain) was retrieved from a study of cytomegalovirus exposure and HLA in healthy donors. Study conclusions and caveats: In vitro checks showed that a few CMV-associated chains really do target CMV antigens.

A multiplex PCR was run with 60 Vbeta primers and 13 Jbeta primers. The repertoire was sequenced with immunoSEQ multiplex PCR; TCRdb's copy has only in-frame clones and lacks some. The sample carries about 67,000 clones, 75% recorded once. Germline V gene sequence: CDR1 LNHNV, CDR2 YYDKDF (reference sequence). CDR3 length: 15 amino acids. V was shortened by 3 bases and J by 7 bases, with 16 bases between the two germline ends. A word on this clone: Its specificity is unknown.

This receptor was obtained from a man between 60 and 70 years old in good health and CMV-seropositive. The specimen was PBMCs. The chain couples TRBV15 to TRBJ2-4, with unresolved D. In nucleotides, the CDR3 is TGTGCCACCAGCAGCTACAAACCCCTCGGGAACATTCAGTACTTC. Encoded protein: CATSSYKPLGNIQYF.